This TCR beta chain was recovered during a study of tumor-infiltrating lymphocytes in primary liver carcinoma. The overall study: Samples returned roughly 3.5 to 7.13 million productive TCRbeta reads each. Read depth did not differ significantly between tissue types. Study findings and constraints: A significantly higher top-250-clone fraction was found in tumors than in blood (p = 0.039).

V was shortened by 0 bases and J by 8 bases, with 13 bases between the two germline ends. CDR1 is MGHRA and CDR2 is YSYEKL in the germline V gene. The CDR3 contains 14 residues. Synthesis of TCR beta cDNA was carried out from 450 to 650 ng total RNA with a constant-region primer. ARM-PCR was slightly modified, and three nested multiplex PCR rounds with it gave rise to the TCR beta libraries. The two initial PCR rounds, roughly 11 cycles each, used TRBV1-TRBV30 forward and C-beta reverse primers. TCRdb itself ran the multiplex PCR reads through MiXCR, one entry per CDR3 protein. The repertoire has approximately 110,000 distinct CDR3 sequences, 50% to 65% of them found once; the top ten carry about a tenth. Each 20-30 mg portion of unsorted bulk tissue served as the source for co-extraction of RNA and DNA. Surgical resection was used to treat these primary liver carcinoma patients. With chronic HBV infection, the patients were also treatment-naive.

In this sample, this clonotype turned up many times. What it binds is not known. Sequenced sample: liver tumor tissue from sampling region 1. Subset defined: tumor region T1, superior pole. V is TRBV4-1 and J is TRBJ1-2; possibly TRBD1 for D (5 bases). This TCR was sampled from a woman aged 60 to 75 with primary liver carcinoma and hepatitis B virus infection. The CDR3 DNA reads as TGCGCCAGCAGCCAAGAGATGGGGGTCTGGGGCTACACCTTC. Its translation is CASSQEMGVWGYTF.